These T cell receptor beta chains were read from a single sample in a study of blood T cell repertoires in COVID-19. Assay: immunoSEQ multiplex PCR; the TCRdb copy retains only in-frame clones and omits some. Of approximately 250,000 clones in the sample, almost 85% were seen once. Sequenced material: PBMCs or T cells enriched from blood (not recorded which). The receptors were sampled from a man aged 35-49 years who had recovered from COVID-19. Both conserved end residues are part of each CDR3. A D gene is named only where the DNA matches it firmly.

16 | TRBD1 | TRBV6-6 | CASSYSWTGSPQPQHF
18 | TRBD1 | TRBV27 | CASRPLGQGPSGANVLTF
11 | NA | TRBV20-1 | CSLTSGYGYTF
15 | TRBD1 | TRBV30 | CAWSLRDRGLDGYTF
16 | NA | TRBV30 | CASTIGWAGGRDTQYF
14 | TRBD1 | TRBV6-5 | CASRAGTGRGEQYF
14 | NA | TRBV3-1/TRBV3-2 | CASSPHQTNTEAFF
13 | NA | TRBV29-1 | CSALAVTGGMQFF
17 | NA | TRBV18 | CASSLLADGVVTDTQYF
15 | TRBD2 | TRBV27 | CASSLGGLALDEQFF
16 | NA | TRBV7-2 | CASSLVSRLSYNEQFF
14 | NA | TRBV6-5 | CATLRGTPNSPLHF
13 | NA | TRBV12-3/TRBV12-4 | CASSLVRDNEAFF
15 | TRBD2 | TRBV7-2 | CASSPDRGGSNEQFF
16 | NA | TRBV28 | CASYYEHGTKNYGYTF
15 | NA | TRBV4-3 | CASSLQGSTYNEQFF
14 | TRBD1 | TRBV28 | CASSSGQNNSPLHF